These 21 T cell receptor beta chains came from one sample sequenced in a study of T cell responses to AZD1222 COVID-19 vaccine. Measured with immunoSEQ multiplex PCR; TCRdb has only the in-frame clones, and not every one. The sample comprises approximately 150,000 clones, roughly 86% of which are singletons, and roughly 5.1% rests with the top ten. This specimen was peripheral blood, taken 28 days after the second AZD1222 dose. These receptors originate from an adult who received the AZD1222 COVID-19 vaccine.

This clone has just one count. This chain joins TRBV12-5 and TRBJ1-5; 8 bases match TRBD1. Trimming took 4 bases from V and 2 from J; bases not matched to a gene: 7. Germline V gives CDR1 LGHNT, CDR2 FRNRAP. This CDR3 is 16 amino acids long. The CDR3 DNA sequence: TGTGCTAGTGGTTCCAGCCAGGGGGCCGGCAATCAGCCCCAGCATTTT. It translates to CASGSSQGAGNQPQHF. The full variable domain, its missing parts supplied by reference TRBV12-5 and TRBJ1-5, is DARVTQTPRHKVTEMGQEVTMRCQPILGHNTVFWYRQTMMQGLELLAYFRNRAPLDDSGMPKDRFSAEMPDATLATLKIQPSEPRDSAVYFCASGSSQGAGNQPQHFGDGTRLSIL.

A word on this clone: Additional DNA sequences in this sample encode the identical CDR3. The gene calls are TRBV4-2 and TRBJ1-1; no clear D. Germline V gene data show CDR1 as LGHNA and CDR2 as YNFKEQ. The CDR3 has 15 residues. V gave up 0 bases and J gave up 4 bases, with 12 bases separating them. The CDR3 loop is CASSQDPGGGTEAFF. The CDR3 DNA sequence: TGTGCCAGCAGCCAAGATCCAGGAGGCGGCACTGAAGCTTTCTTT.

J is TRBJ2-1 and V is TRBV7-8, with TRBD2 as a possible D gene (6 bases). The V gene lost 5 bases and the J gene lost 8 bases, with 16 bases spanning the gap. Germline values: CDR1 SGHVS, CDR2 FQNEAQ. The length of the CDR3 is 14 residues. The CDR3 region is CASSPSGVGDEQFF. The CDR3 DNA reads as TGTGCCAGCAGCCCGTCGGGGGTGGGCGATGAGCAGTTCTTC.

The count of this clone is one. V usage is TRBV6-5 and J usage is TRBJ2-5, with D uncertain. The CDR3 length is 14 residues. Trimming removed 10 bases at V and 7 bases at J, with 22 bases between. Germline-derived CDR1 and CDR2 are MNHEY and SVGAGI. The CDR3 sequence: CATTRFDLSGTQYF. The CDR3 nucleotides are TGTGCCACCACGCGGTTCGACCTTTCTGGGACCCAGTACTTC.

There are a few counts of this clone. The rearrangement links TRBV5-6 to TRBJ1-1; D unresolved. The CDR3 contains 13 residues. Germline loops: CDR1 SGHDT, CDR2 YYEEEE. The germline V and J ends were trimmed by 0 bases and 4 bases, with 7 bases remaining between them. DNA of the CDR3: TGTGCCAGCAGCTTGGAAGGGATCACTGAAGCTTTCTTT. It is translated as CASSLEGITEAFF.

V gene TRBV7-9 combines with J gene TRBJ2-1; 8 positions agree with TRBD2. Germline CDR1 and CDR2: SEHNR and FQNEAQ (reference sequence). Trimming at V came to 5 bases and at J to 7 bases, leaving 7 bases not matched to a gene. This CDR3 comprises 14 residues. CDR3 bases: TGTGCCAGCAGCCCCGGGAGGGCCGGGAATGAGCAGTTCTTC. It is translated as CASSPGRAGNEQFF.

This chain uses TRBV7-9 with TRBJ1-4; maybe TRBD1 (5 bases). Germline V gene lookup returns CDR1 SEHNR and CDR2 FQNEAQ (reference sequence). The V end was cut by 8 bases, the J end by 5 bases, with 18 bases between. This CDR3 has 15 amino acids. CDR3 amino acids: CASSRGDVSNEKLFF. In nucleotides, the CDR3 is TGTGCCAGCTCCCGGGGGGACGTCTCGAATGAAAAACTGTTTTTT.

The genes are TRBV25-1 and TRBJ1-2, with TRBD1 identical over 8 bases. V was clipped by 2 bases and J by 8 bases; unmatched bases: 4. This CDR3 is 13 amino acids long. Germline V lookup: CDR1 MGHDK, CDR2 SYGVNS. Here the CDR3 reads CASSERQGTGYTF. The CDR3 DNA is TGTGCCAGCAGTGAAAGACAGGGGACAGGCTACACCTTC.

By sample fraction, this clone is medium-sized. The genes are TRBV7-9 and TRBJ2-2, with 9 bases matching TRBD2. The CDR3 sequence is 16 residues long. The V segment lost 1 base and the J segment 2 bases; nucleotides outside the gene matches: 2. Germline loops: CDR1 SEHNR, CDR2 FQNEAQ (reference sequence). The CDR3 here is CASSLVAGENTGELFF. In DNA, the CDR3 is TGTGCCAGCAGCTTAGTAGCGGGGGAAAACACCGGGGAGCTGTTTTTT.

V usage is TRBV30 and J usage is TRBJ1-2; D unresolved. V gave up 2 bases and J gave up 4 bases, with 23 bases separating them. Germline lookup yields CDR1 GTSNPN and CDR2 SVGIG (reference sequence). The CDR3 contains 17 residues. The CDR3 region is CAWSPSRTPVLIYGYTF. The CDR3 nucleotides are TGTGCCTGGAGTCCGTCTCGAACACCGGTCTTGATCTATGGCTACACCTTC.

The V gene is TRBV18, the J gene TRBJ1-1; no firm D call. The CDR3 is 14 amino acids. V lost 2 bases, J lost 13 bases, and 20 bases lay in between. In germline, CDR1 is KGHSH, CDR2 LQKENI. CDR3 sequence: CASSPEGVGVAVFF. The CDR3 DNA reads TGTGCCAGCTCACCAGAGGGTGTCGGGGTTGCTGTTTTCTTT.

The chain employs TRBV15 and TRBJ1-5; D not resolved. This CDR3 spans 13 amino acids. Per the germline V gene, CDR1 is LNHNV and CDR2 is YYDKDF (reference sequence). V lost 0 bases and J 6 bases, leaving 6 bases between the germline ends. The CDR3 region has the DNA TGTGCCACCAGCAGAGATTACGCTCAGCCCCAGCATTTT. The encoded protein is CATSRDYAQPQHF.

The rearrangement uses TRBV6-5 and TRBJ2-1; D uncertain. V gave up 5 bases and J gave up 9 bases, with 11 bases separating them. Germline V gene sequence: CDR1 MNHEY, CDR2 SVGAGI. The CDR3 runs 12 residues. The CDR3 nucleotides are TGTGCCAGCAGTCCCCCGGGCACTGAGCAGTTCTTC. This sequence encodes CASSPPGTEQFF.

The chain links TRBV2 to TRBJ1-1; TRBD1 agrees at 8 bases. The V gene end was trimmed by 4 bases and the J gene end by 6 bases; junction bases not matched to a gene: 1. The germline V gene has CDR1 SNHLY and CDR2 FYNNEI. This CDR3 has 12 amino acids. CDR3 region: CASSGDRPEAFF. CDR3 nucleotide sequence: TGTGCCAGCAGTGGGGACAGGCCTGAAGCTTTCTTT.

The chain has TRBV7-8 and TRBJ2-7; D may be TRBD2 (5 bases). This CDR3 spans 15 amino acids. The germline V gene encodes CDR1 SGHVS and CDR2 FQNEAQ. V was shortened by 1 base and J by 7 bases, with 17 bases between the two germline ends. In DNA, the CDR3 is TGTGCCAGCAGCTTAGGTAGGCGAGGTGGAGGTGAGCAGTACTTC. Encoded protein: CASSLGRRGGGEQYF.

The chain joins TRBV7-9 to TRBJ1-1; D not certain. CDR1 and CDR2 (germline): SEHNR, FQNEAQ (reference sequence). Between the trimmed V and J ends, which lost 2 bases and 4 bases, there was a span of 8 bases. CDR3 length: 13 amino acids. The CDR3 nucleotides are TGTGCCAGCAGCTTAAAGGGCTCCACTGAAGCTTTCTTT. Amino acids: CASSLKGSTEAFF.

Details on this clone: The same CDR3 also results from other DNA sequences found in this sample. V usage is TRBV5-1 and J usage is TRBJ1-3; D unclear. The V end lost 3 bases, the J end lost 0 bases, and 7 bases lay between the germline ends. CDR3 length: 14 amino acids. The germline CDR1 and CDR2 sequences are SGHRS and YFSETQ. The chain's CDR3 is CASSWEVSGNTIYF. The CDR3 nucleotides read TGCGCCAGCAGCTGGGAAGTCTCTGGAAACACCATATATTTT.

J is TRBJ2-5 and V is TRBV2; 9 bases align to TRBD2. Germline-derived CDR1 and CDR2 are SNHLY and FYNNEI. This CDR3 region has 14 residues. CDR3 in DNA: TGTGCTTCCGAAAAGAATAGCGGGAGTTCCGGTCGGTACTTC. The encoded protein is CASEKNSGSSGRYF.

The J gene is TRBJ2-7, the V gene TRBV6-5; D might be TRBD1 (5 bases). CDR1 MNHEY and CDR2 SVGAGI come from the germline V gene. V was pared by 7 bases and J by 0 bases, with 16 bases between. The CDR3 spans 15 residues. As DNA, the CDR3 is TGTGCCAGCATCCGTGGGGCAGGAGTCTCCTACGAGCAGTACTTC. This encodes CASIRGAGVSYEQYF.

V usage is TRBV5-1 and J usage is TRBJ2-7; tentatively, D is TRBD1 or TRBD2 (6 bases each). Trimming stripped 4 bases from V and 4 bases from J, with 33 bases between. The germline V gene encodes CDR1 SGHRS and CDR2 YFSETQ. The CDR3 spans 20 residues. The CDR3 DNA reads as TGCGCCAGCAGCCGCGTCCCCGGGGCCGCGGGATCCCGTCAGGGGTACGAGCAGTACTTC. It translates to CASSRVPGAAGSRQGYEQYF.

This chain connects TRBV10-2 to TRBJ1-5; a weak D match, TRBD1 (5 bases). The germline CDR1 and CDR2 sequences are WSHSY and SAAADI. V was trimmed by 4 bases and J by 7 bases, leaving 14 bases between them. The CDR3 consists of 14 residues. This CDR3 reads CASSGIGRDQPQHF. The CDR3 coding sequence is TGCGCCAGCAGTGGTATAGGGAGGGACCAGCCCCAGCATTTT.